The present entry profiles one T cell receptor (beta chain) with its context. As yet, its antigen is unknown. These data belong to a study of T cell responses to AZD1222 COVID-19 vaccine. Study-wide points: Increases in Spike-specific TCR breadth and depth were seen after two AZD1222 doses. Nearly half of spike-specific TCRs reportedly go after variant regions that carry no mutations.

J was trimmed by 5 bases and V by 5 bases; bases with no gene match: 8. Germline-derived CDR1 and CDR2 are MNHEY and SVGAGI. This CDR3 comprises 14 residues. TCRdb's copy holds only in-frame clones and misses some; the assay was immunoSEQ multiplex PCR. This table has 80,000 to 95,000 clones, around nine tenths appearing once. The V and J genes are TRBV6-5 and TRBJ1-1; TRBD1 matches 7 bases. The sequence was collected from an adult in good health. This specimen was peripheral blood, taken on day 0 of MenACWY control vaccination. The DNA for the CDR3 is TGTGCCAGCAGTCCCAGGGGGGTAAAAACTGAAGCTTTCTTT. Amino acid sequence: CASSPRGVKTEAFF.